These 3 T cell receptor beta chains share one sample of origin, sequenced in a study of blood T cell repertoires in COVID-19. Only in-frame clones appear in the TCRdb table, and some are missing; sequencing was by immunoSEQ multiplex PCR. The table includes more than 70,000 clones, about nine tenths detected once. The sequenced sample consisted of peripheral blood. The receptors were gathered from a woman in her forties or fifties in a cohort sampled during active COVID-19.

V is TRBV28 and J is TRBJ2-5; 13 nucleotides line up with TRBD2. The CDR3 extends over 14 amino acids. Trimming took 3 bases from V and 8 from J; bases not matched to a gene: 3. Germline CDR1 MDHEN, CDR2 SYDVKM. The CDR3 spells CASSLGTSGTTQYF. DNA of the CDR3: TGTGCCAGCAGTTTGGGGACTAGCGGGACCACCCAGTACTTC.

The chain is built from TRBV7-6 and TRBJ1-4; D is possibly TRBD1 (5 bases). Germline V lookup: CDR1 SGHVS, CDR2 FNYEAQ. V shed 5 bases and J shed 8 bases, with 9 bases lying between them. The length of the CDR3 is 12 residues. CDR3 bases: TGTGCCAGCAGCCAGACAGACGAAAAACTGTTTTTT. It specifies CASSQTDEKLFF.

The chain combines TRBV28 with TRBJ1-2, with D maybe TRBD1 (6 bases). The CDR3 is 14 amino acids. Trimming left V 4 bases short and J 4 bases short, with 13 bases between. CDR1 and CDR2 (germline): MDHEN, SYDVKM. CDR3 bases: TGTGCCAGCAGTTCGGGGGGGCGAATCTATGGCTACACCTTC. This translates into CASSSGGRIYGYTF.